Listed below are T cell receptor beta chains from one sample, sequenced in a study of OX40 agonist ivuxolimab in advanced cancers. Sequencing used immunoSEQ multiplex PCR; TCRdb keeps in-frame clones, though not all of them. The sample lists some 71,000 clones; around 82% were seen once. Specimen: CD4+ or CD8+ T cells sorted from blood, collected in a trial of the OX40 agonist ivuxolimab. These TCRs come from an adult with an advanced solid tumor such as melanoma, head and neck, liver or kidney cancer. CDR3s include the opening cysteine and the closing phenylalanine or tryptophan. D genes are given only for firm matches. A row's size may be missing; if present it is once, few, many or a size class.

D gene	clone size	V gene	J gene	CDR3 DNA	CDR3 protein
TRBD1	few	TRBV6-1	TRBJ2-1	TGTGCCAGCAGTGATCGGGACAGGGGGAGGTACAATGAGCAGTTCTTC	CASSDRDRGRYNEQFF
.	once	TRBV7-9	TRBJ2-4	TGTGCCAGCAGCCCGCGACAGGAAAACATTCAGTACTTC	CASSPRQENIQYF
.	.	TRBV4-2	TRBJ1-5	TGTGCCAGCAGCCAACAAATCCAGGGGCCCATTAGCAATCAGCCCCAGCATTTT	CASSQQIQGPISNQPQHF
.	.	TRBV18	TRBJ2-7	TGTGCCAGCTCACCAAGGACAGCATCCTACGAGCAGTACTTC	CASSPRTASYEQYF
.	.	TRBV7-2	TRBJ2-7	TGTGCCAGCAGCTTTTCTTTAGGACCGACTGAGTTC	CASSFSLGPTEF
.	once	TRBV7-2	TRBJ1-4	TGTGCCAGCAGCCTGAACAATAATGAAAAACTGTTTTTT	CASSLNNNEKLFF
.	.	TRBV30	TRBJ2-4	TGTGCCTGGAGTGTTGGGCAAAAACGGGAAAACATTCAGTACTTC	CAWSVGQKRENIQYF
TRBD1	few	TRBV2	TRBJ2-1	TGTGCCAGCAGTGGGGGTGAACGGGACAGAGGAACGTACAATGAGCAGTTCTTC	CASSGGERDRGTYNEQFF
.	.	TRBV15	TRBJ1-4	TGTGCCACCAGCAGAGATTTAAGCGCTCCCTCTAATGAAAAACTGTTTTTT	CATSRDLSAPSNEKLFF
.	.	TRBV5-4	TRBJ1-2	TGTGCCAGCAGCTTGGCGCTCCTCCAGGGGAAAGGCGGCTACACCTTC	CASSLALLQGKGGYTF
TRBD2	once	TRBV27	TRBJ2-1	TGTGCCAGCAGTTTATCGCGGGGGGCTCGGAATGAGCAGTTCTTC	CASSLSRGARNEQFF
.	.	TRBV5-1	TRBJ2-7	TGCGCCAGCAGCCACTGGGGGGGCCGTTACTACGAGCAGTACTTC	CASSHWGGRYYEQYF
.	.	TRBV14	TRBJ1-2	TGTGCCAGCAGCCAAGGGAATACATACTATGGCCACACCTTC	CASSQGNTYYGHTF
.	.	TRBV5-1	TRBJ1-1	TGCGCCAGCAGCTTGGGATGGAACACTGAAGCTTTCTTT	CASSLGWNTEAFF
TRBD2	once	TRBV5-4	TRBJ2-1	TGTGCCAGCAGCTTTTCGCTAGCGGGAGATGTCGCCTACAATGAGCAGTTCTTC	CASSFSLAGDVAYNEQFF
TRBD1	.	TRBV30	TRBJ1-2	TGTGCCTGGAACAGGGGAGGGGATGGCTACACCTTC	CAWNRGGDGYTF
TRBD1	.	TRBV5-1	TRBJ1-1	TGCGCCAGCAGCTTACAGGGGGCTGGGACTGAAGCTTTCTTT	CASSLQGAGTEAFF
TRBD2	.	TRBV4-2	TRBJ2-7	TGTGCCAGCAGCTCCGAACTAGCGGGCCTTGGGGAGCAGTACTTC	CASSSELAGLGEQYF
.	.	TRBV10-3	TRBJ2-7	TGTGCCATCAGCGAGTCGCCGGGATCTGGTGGGCAGTACTTC	CAISESPGSGGQYF
.	.	TRBV21-1	TRBJ1-5	TGTGCCAGCAGCCCCTCAGGGCAGGGAGATAGCAATCAGCCCCAGCATTTT	CASSPSGQGDSNQPQHF
TRBD1	once	TRBV29-1	TRBJ2-7	TGCAGCGTTGGACAGGGCTACTACGAGCAGTACTTC	CSVGQGYYEQYF
.	.	TRBV28	TRBJ1-2	TGTGCCAGCAGTTTAGGTACGACAGGACGGAACTATGGCTACACCTTC	CASSLGTTGRNYGYTF
TRBD1	.	TRBV6-6	TRBJ1-5	TGTGCCAGCAGTTACCCCACAGGGGGACAGCCCCAGCATTTT	CASSYPTGGQPQHF
.	few	TRBV28	TRBJ1-2	TGTGCCAGCAGTCCATTGGGGGAATATGGCTACACCTTC	CASSPLGEYGYTF
TRBD1	.	TRBV28	TRBJ1-1	TGTGCCAGCAGTTCGACAGGGGGAACTGAAGCTTTCTTT	CASSSTGGTEAFF
.	once	TRBV6-5	TRBJ2-3	TGTGCCAGCACCGGGACCCCCGATACGGATACGCAGTATTTT	CASTGTPDTDTQYF
TRBD1	.	TRBV7-3	TRBJ2-2	TGTGCCAGCAGCTGGGACAGGAGGAACACCGGGGAGCTGTTTTTT	CASSWDRRNTGELFF
.	.	TRBV9	TRBJ1-6	TGTGCCAGCAGCGTAGGTGGGACCTCTCTTTCACCCCTCCACTTT	CASSVGGTSLSPLHF
.	few	TRBV7-9	TRBJ2-5	TGTGCCAGCAGCTTAGGGGTCCATTTAGAGGAGACCCAGTACTTC	CASSLGVHLEETQYF
TRBD1	.	TRBV18	TRBJ1-2	TGTGCCAGCTCACCATTTGGGACAGGGGGCAACTATGGCTACACCTTC	CASSPFGTGGNYGYTF
.	.	TRBV2	TRBJ2-5	TGTGCCGCCAAGGCCTGGGTTTCCCAAGAGACCCAGTACTTC	CAAKAWVSQETQYF
TRBD1	.	TRBV30	TRBJ2-7	TGTGCCTGCACTAAACAGGGGCAGGGGGCCTCGTACGAGCAGTACTTC	CACTKQGQGASYEQYF
TRBD2	.	TRBV7-2	TRBJ2-5	TGTGCCAGCAGCTTTGGGCTAGCGGGAGGGGAGACCCAGTACTTC	CASSFGLAGGETQYF
.	.	TRBV18	TRBJ2-7	TGTGCCAGCTCACCACTCTTACTAGATCGGGGTAACGAGCAGTACTTC	CASSPLLLDRGNEQYF
.	.	TRBV11-2	TRBJ1-5	TGTGCCAGCAGCTCCCAAAGTAATCAGCCCCAGCATTTT	CASSSQSNQPQHF
.	.	TRBV18	TRBJ2-5	TGTGCCAGCTCACCACCGGTAGAAGAGACCCAGTACTTC	CASSPPVEETQYF
TRBD1	.	TRBV27	TRBJ1-4	TGTGCCAGCAGTCGGGCGGGACAGGGCGAAAAACTGTTTTTT	CASSRAGQGEKLFF
.	.	TRBV10-3	TRBJ1-6	TGTGCCACCTCCGGAGATCATAATTCACCCCTCCACTTT	CATSGDHNSPLHF
.	.	TRBV7-3	TRBJ2-1	TGTGCCAGCAGCTTCAGGCCGGAGCACGACTACAATGAGCAGTTCTTC	CASSFRPEHDYNEQFF
.	.	TRBV15	TRBJ2-7	TGTGCCACCAGCAGAGATAACGACAGGCGAACCTACGAGCAGTACTTC	CATSRDNDRRTYEQYF
TRBD1	.	TRBV28	TRBJ1-1	TGTGCCAGCAGTTTGTGGGGCCCGCGGACAGGGGTGGATGAAGCTTTCTTT	CASSLWGPRTGVDEAFF
.	.	TRBV4-2	TRBJ1-1	TGTGCCAGCAGCCAAGATCCGGGGGCGAACACTGAAGCTTTCTTT	CASSQDPGANTEAFF
TRBD1	.	TRBV27	TRBJ2-7	TGTGCCACCAAGACAGGGTGGTCCTACGAGCAGTACTTC	CATKTGWSYEQYF
.	once	TRBV10-2	TRBJ2-7	TGCGCCAGCAGTGGTTCGACAAGGTTCGGCGAGCAGTACTTC	CASSGSTRFGEQYF
.	.	TRBV6-6	TRBJ2-2	TGTGCCAGCAGTTACAGGGACAAAAACACCGGGGAGCTGTTTTTT	CASSYRDKNTGELFF
TRBD1	.	TRBV7-8	TRBJ2-7	TGTGCCAGCAGCTTAGGGGGGACAGGGATGTCCTACGAGCAGTACTTC	CASSLGGTGMSYEQYF
TRBD2	.	TRBV19	TRBJ2-3	TGTGCCAGTAGTTTTGGGACTAGCGGGGAGAGAGATACGCAGTATTTT	CASSFGTSGERDTQYF
.	.	TRBV7-3	TRBJ1-2	TGTGCCAGCAGCTTAACAGCGGGGGCGCCCGGCTACACCTTC	CASSLTAGAPGYTF
.	.	TRBV7-2	TRBJ1-1	TGTGCCAGCAGCTTAGGCTCAGTCAACACTGAAGCTTTCTTT	CASSLGSVNTEAFF
.	.	TRBV5-6	TRBJ1-4	TGTGCCAGCAGCAATCCAGGGACGGATAATGAAAAACTGTTTTTT	CASSNPGTDNEKLFF